The sequence of this TCR beta chain was determined in a study of T-cell reconstitution after alpha-beta-depleted transplantation in children (dated by TCRdb to about 2016). General notes on the study: The study quantitatively tracked T-cell immune reconstitution after TCRalphabeta/CD19-depleted allogeneic hematopoietic cell transplantation in children using TCR repertoire profiling. Here is what the overall study found, with its caveats: The apparently early recovery of alphabetaT-cell counts about two months after transplant reportedly depended on only several hundred rapidly expanded clones that came from non-depleted graft cells. Hyperexpanded clone frequencies declined over subsequent months; after one year, T-cell counts and TCRbeta diversity were mostly attributed to newly produced T cells. The high TCRbeta diversity at day 60 in some patients was ascribed to recipient T cells and intrathymic progenitors that had survived conditioning.

Sample treatment or condition, as interpreted from the label and publication: allogeneic hematopoietic cell transplantation with graft depleted of TCRalphabeta T cells and CD19 B cells. TCRalphabeta/CD19-depleted allogeneic hematopoietic cell grafts were given to the transplant recipients, all of whom were children. As to this clonotype: The antigen it recognizes is unknown. The input lacks base qualities; no much larger clone sits a single base away.

The germline V gene yields MGHRA for CDR1 and YSYEKL for CDR2. The CDR3 holds 14 amino acids from the cysteine to the phenylalanine. The sequence is cut down to CDR3 DNA, 42 bases in frame from base 1. V is cut by 1 base and J by 0 bases, and the space between the germline ends is 6 bases. To prepare the library, PCR was applied. For sequencing, an Illumina HiSeq 2500 was employed. TCR libraries were prepared with molecular barcoding, using unique molecular identifiers to normalize TCRbeta repertoire quantification. Using fastp at Q25 and MiXCR, TCRdb reprocessed the public reads and kept productive beta chains. Merged by CDR3 protein, the rows form single entries marked with the most common genes and DNA. The sample has 700,000 to 850,000 distinct CDR3 sequences on record, around 17% of them singletons. The ten largest make up around 4.5% of the sample.

Specimen: PBMCs, mostly from graft donor cells, collected 360 days after TCRalphabeta/CD19-depleted stem cell transplant. The rearrangement joined TRBV4-1 to TRBJ2-5; no confident D gene assignment can be made. The source is a male patient between 5 and 17 years old who had a stem cell transplant for acute lymphoblastic leukemia, so the T cells may come from the graft donor. Read as DNA, the sequence is TGCGCCAGCAGCCAAGTCGTAGACCAAGAGACCCAGTACTTC. This translates into CASSQVVDQETQYF.